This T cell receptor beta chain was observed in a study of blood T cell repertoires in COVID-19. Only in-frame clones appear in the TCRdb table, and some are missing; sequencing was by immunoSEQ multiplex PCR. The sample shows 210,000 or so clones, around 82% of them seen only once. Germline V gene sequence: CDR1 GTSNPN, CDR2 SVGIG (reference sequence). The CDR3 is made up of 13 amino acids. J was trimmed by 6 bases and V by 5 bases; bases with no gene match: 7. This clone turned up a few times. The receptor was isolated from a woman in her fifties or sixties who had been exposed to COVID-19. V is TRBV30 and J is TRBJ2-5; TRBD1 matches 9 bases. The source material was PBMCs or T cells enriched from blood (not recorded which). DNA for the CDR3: TGTGCCTGGGAACGGGACAGGGTAAAGACCCAGTACTTC. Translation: CAWERDRVKTQYF.